The 14 T cell receptor beta chains below all came from one sample that was sequenced in a study of blood T cell repertoires in COVID-19. Method: immunoSEQ multiplex PCR; TCRdb's copy keeps in-frame clones and lacks some. The data show 110,000 to 150,000 clones, with approximately 90% seen just once and around 2.9% held by the top ten. The sample consisted of peripheral blood. These receptors all stem from a man in his sixties with active or convalescent COVID-19.

The genes are TRBV24-1 and TRBJ1-1, with D possibly TRBD1 on 5 matching bases. This CDR3 contains 12 residues. V gave up 4 bases and J gave up 6 bases, with 8 bases separating them. Germline CDR1 is KGHDR and CDR2 is SFDVKD. The chain's CDR3 is CATSDPGSEAFF. CDR3 DNA: TGTGCCACCAGTGACCCAGGGTCTGAAGCTTTCTTT.

This chain uses TRBV7-9 with TRBJ2-3; 11 bases fit TRBD2. Germline-derived CDR1 and CDR2 are SEHNR and FQNEAQ (reference sequence). V trimming: 7 bases; J trimming: 5 bases; junction bases outside the gene matches: 8. The CDR3 sequence is 15 residues long. The CDR3 bases are TGTGCCAGCACCCCAGGGGGGACTAGCGGAGATACGCAGTATTTT. Amino acids: CASTPGGTSGDTQYF.

This chain connects TRBV5-4 to TRBJ1-2; tentatively, D is TRBD1 (6 bases). The CDR3 spans 14 residues. Trimming cost V 0 bases and J 8 bases, with 14 bases left between them. Germline CDR1 reads SGHNT; CDR2 reads YYREEE (reference sequence). The chain's CDR3 is CASSLDAGAGGYTF. CDR3 DNA sequence: TGTGCCAGCAGCTTGGATGCAGGGGCAGGGGGCTACACCTTC.

This clone has a single count. The chain carries TRBV28 and TRBJ1-5, with a weak D call TRBD1 (5 bases). In germline, CDR1 is MDHEN, CDR2 SYDVKM. Trimming stripped 10 bases from V and 8 bases from J, with 15 bases between. CDR3 length equals 12 residues. CDR3 DNA: TGTGCCATCACCCAGGGAGGGAAGCCCCAGCATTTT. Residues: CAITQGGKPQHF.

The rearrangement joins TRBV27 to TRBJ1-5; 10 nucleotides align to TRBD1. Unmatched junction bases numbered 6, after V lost 5 bases and J lost 5 bases. The CDR3 totals 15 residues. Germline V CDR1 and CDR2: MNHEY, SMNVEV (reference sequence). The CDR3 DNA sequence: TGTGCCAGCAGTCCGGAGGGACAGGGGTATCAGCCCCAGCATTTT. The encoded protein is CASSPEGQGYQPQHF.

V is TRBV19 and J is TRBJ1-1, with D perhaps TRBD1 (5 bases). CDR1 is LNHDA, CDR2 SQIVND, per germline (reference sequence). Trimming left V 4 bases short and J 8 bases short, with 14 bases between. This CDR3 contains 13 residues. Written as DNA, the CDR3 is TGTGCCAGTAGTACCAGGACGGACAAGGAAGCTTTCTTT. This gives the protein CASSTRTDKEAFF.

The chain links TRBV30 to TRBJ1-6, with D hard to call. Germline CDR1 GTSNPN, CDR2 SVGIG (reference sequence). The CDR3 spans 13 residues. Trimming left V 0 bases short and J 7 bases short, with 7 bases between. CDR3 DNA sequence: TGTGCCTGGAGTGTGACTCAGAATTCACCCCTCCACTTT. It encodes CAWSVTQNSPLHF.

This clone has just one count. CDR3 amino acids: CASSLGNQGPSPLHF. The CDR3 DNA sequence: TGTGCCAGCAGCTTAGGGAATCAGGGGCCATCACCCCTCCACTTT. The genes are TRBV7-2 and TRBJ1-6; a possible D gene is TRBD1 (6 bases). Germline lookup yields CDR1 SGHTA and CDR2 FQGNSA. CDR3 length equals 15 residues. V was cut by 1 base and J by 10 bases, with 14 bases left in between.

The chain couples TRBV5-5 to TRBJ1-2; D is undetermined. V lost 2 bases, J lost 5 bases, and 7 bases lay in between. In germline, CDR1 is SGHKS, CDR2 YYEKEE (reference sequence). This CDR3 contains 12 residues. In DNA form, the CDR3 reads TGTGCCAGCAGCTTCGGGTTATATGGCTACACCTTC. Its protein product is CASSFGLYGYTF.

The chain joins TRBV19 to TRBJ1-5; 11 bases fit TRBD1. The length of the CDR3 is 15 residues. The germline V gene has CDR1 LNHDA and CDR2 SQIVND (reference sequence). After removal of 1 base from V and 4 bases from J, the junction contained 0 bases not matched to a gene. The CDR3 here is CASSIGDRGNQPQHF. The DNA for the CDR3 is TGTGCCAGTAGTATAGGGGACAGGGGGAATCAGCCCCAGCATTTT.

This clone appeared a single time. This rearrangement joins TRBV5-5 to TRBJ1-2, with no clear D. The CDR3 contains 14 residues. Germline CDR1 is SGHKS and CDR2 is YYEKEE (reference sequence). Trimming took 0 bases from V and 0 from J, leaving 6 bases between them. This CDR3 reads CASSLGSANYGYTF. The CDR3 DNA reads as TGTGCCAGCAGCTTGGGGTCGGCTAACTATGGCTACACCTTC.

The rearrangement links TRBV19 to TRBJ1-6; the D is unclear. The germline CDR1 and CDR2 sequences are LNHDA and SQIVND (reference sequence). The CDR3 has 16 amino acids. V lost 5 bases, J lost 3 bases, and 14 bases lay in between. CDR3 nucleotides: TGTGCCAGTAGTCCCGACAAAATCCTCTATAATTCACCCCTCCACTTT. As protein: CASSPDKILYNSPLHF.

This sequence joins TRBV24-1 and TRBJ1-2; D not certain. The germline V and J ends were trimmed by 5 bases and 1 base, with 13 bases remaining between them. Germline V CDR1 and CDR2: KGHDR, SFDVKD. The CDR3 extends over 15 amino acids. CDR3: CATSVREGLNYGYTF. In nucleotides, the CDR3 is TGTGCCACCAGTGTCCGGGAGGGCCTTAACTATGGCTACACCTTC.

The CDR3 DNA reads as TGTGCCAGCAGCTTAATTCGGGAGACCCAGTACTTC. Amino acid sequence: CASSLIRETQYF. This chain links TRBV11-1 with TRBJ2-5, with D unclear. Germline CDR1 and CDR2: SGHAT and FQDESV (reference sequence). V lost 2 bases to trimming and J lost 5 bases, with 6 bases between them. This CDR3 region has 12 residues. The variable domain in full, completed from reference TRBV11-1 and TRBJ2-5, reads EAEVAQSPRYKITEKSQAVAFWCDPISGHATLYWYRQILGQGPELLVQFQDESVVDDSQLPKDRFSAERLKGVDSTLKIQPAELGDSAMYLCASSLIRETQYFGPGTRLLVL.